The sample holds one count of the clone carrying this T cell receptor beta chain. This record comes from a study of blood T cell repertoires in COVID-19. Germline trimming cut 5 bases from V and 9 bases from J; bases unmatched to any gene: 4. The CDR3 has 12 residues. Germline CDR1 MNHEY, CDR2 SMNVEV (reference sequence). Under the authors' procedure: Amplification from reference gene primers served as the basis for estimated nucleated cell counts. The table came from immunoSEQ multiplex PCR; TCRdb's copy has only in-frame clones and leaves some out. The DNA gave D and trimming, while V, J and clone size come from that table. Among about 190,000 clones listed, over 75% were seen once.

The sequence derives from a woman aged 40 to 50 who had recovered from COVID-19. What was sequenced was peripheral blood. The chain couples TRBV27 to TRBJ2-7; 10 bases line up with TRBD2. CDR3 loop: CASSPSGSWQYF. The CDR3 DNA reads TGTGCCAGCAGTCCTAGCGGGAGTTGGCAGTACTTC.